These 25 T cell receptor beta chains came from one sample sequenced in a study of cytomegalovirus exposure and HLA in healthy donors. Researchers ran the PCR with 60 Vbeta and 13 Jbeta primers. Only in-frame clones appear in the TCRdb table, and some are missing; sequencing was by immunoSEQ multiplex PCR. This table holds approximately 120,000 clones. Sequencing was done on a sample of PBMCs. These receptors came from an older woman in good health and CMV-seronegative.

The CDR3 loop is CASSPGEFTEAFF. CDR3 DNA sequence: TGTGCCAGCAGCCCAGGGGAGTTTACTGAAGCTTTCTTT. The chain uses TRBV13 and TRBJ1-1; D is perhaps TRBD1 (6 bases). V was cut by 5 bases and J by 5 bases, with 12 bases left in between. Germline CDR1 reads PRHDT; CDR2 reads FYEKMQ (reference sequence). This CDR3 has 13 residues.

The chain couples TRBV27 to TRBJ1-5; 8 bases agree with TRBD1. The CDR3 runs to 15 residues. Germline CDR1 and CDR2: MNHEY and SMNVEV (reference sequence). Unmatched junction bases numbered 6, after V lost 5 bases and J lost 3 bases. The CDR3: CASSPRQGNNQPQHF. CDR3 nucleotides: TGTGCCAGCAGTCCTCGACAGGGGAACAATCAGCCCCAGCATTTT.

The V gene is TRBV7-8, the J gene TRBJ2-7; 13 bases map to TRBD2. With 5 bases clipped from V and 4 bases from J, the junction kept 5 bases outside the gene matches. The CDR3 totals 15 residues. The V gene's germline CDR1 is SGHVS and CDR2 FQNEAQ. CDR3 protein: CASSPRTSGSYEQYF. The CDR3 DNA reads as TGTGCCAGCAGCCCCAGGACTAGCGGGAGTTACGAGCAGTACTTC.

The V call is TRBV9, the J call TRBJ2-1, with 11 positions matching TRBD2. Germline CDR1 reads SGDLS; CDR2 reads YYNGEE. Losses at the gene ends were 3 bases for V and 7 bases for J; bases not matched to a gene: 6. CDR3 size: 15 residues. The CDR3, as DNA: TGTGCCAGCAGCGCCACTAGCGGGGGCGGTAATGAGCAGTTCTTC. As protein: CASSATSGGGNEQFF.

The chain has TRBV4-1 and TRBJ2-7, with D possibly TRBD1 on 5 matching bases. The CDR3 is 15 residues long. Looked up from germline, CDR1 is MGHRA and CDR2 is YSYEKL. The V gene lost 1 base and the J gene lost 3 bases, with 13 bases spanning the gap. The CDR3 sequence: CASSQVLDTRYEQYF. The DNA for the CDR3 is TGCGCCAGCAGCCAAGTATTGGACACCCGCTACGAGCAGTACTTC.

The chain uses TRBV6-5 and TRBJ1-2; 8 bases map to TRBD1. The CDR3 runs 15 residues. CDR1 MNHEY and CDR2 SVGAGI come from the germline V gene. With 0 bases clipped from V and 8 bases from J, the junction kept 8 bases outside the gene matches. As DNA, the CDR3 is TGTGCCAGCAGTTACTCGAGGACAGGGTCGGAAGGCTACACCTTC. Protein product: CASSYSRTGSEGYTF.

This chain links TRBV25-1 with TRBJ1-1, with D maybe TRBD1 (6 bases). The V gene lost 4 bases and the J gene lost 1 base, with 19 bases spanning the gap. This CDR3 contains 17 residues. From germline, CDR1 is MGHDK and CDR2 SYGVNS. The CDR3 reads CASSGTGTSPSNTEAFF. Written as DNA, the CDR3 is TGTGCCAGCAGTGGAACCGGGACATCTCCTTCGAACACTGAAGCTTTCTTT.

This chain connects TRBV6-5 to TRBJ1-5; 7 bases fit TRBD1. In germline, CDR1 is MNHEY, CDR2 SVGAGI. This CDR3 has 13 amino acids. V dropped 5 bases and J dropped 4; count of bases not matched to a gene: 2. In DNA, the CDR3 is TGTGCCAGCAGTGGGACAGTGAATCAGCCCCAGCATTTT. It translates to CASSGTVNQPQHF.

The chain has TRBV4-1 and TRBJ2-2, with a tentative D call TRBD2 (6 bases). Germline CDR1 and CDR2: MGHRA and YSYEKL. V lost 8 bases, J lost 9 bases, and 13 bases lay in between. CDR3 length: 12 amino acids. CDR3 in DNA: TGCGCCAGCTCCCTGGGAGGTAGGGAGCTGTTTTTT. It yields the protein CASSLGGRELFF.

This chain links TRBV27 with TRBJ1-3, with 7 bases aligning to TRBD1. The CDR3 covers 15 residues. The V gene end was trimmed by 6 bases and the J gene end by 2 bases; junction bases not matched to a gene: 7. The germline CDR1 and CDR2 sequences are MNHEY and SMNVEV (reference sequence). The CDR3 region is CASRLAGGPGNTIYF. CDR3 nucleotides: TGTGCCAGCAGGCTCGCAGGGGGACCTGGAAACACCATATATTTT.

V usage is TRBV28 and J usage is TRBJ1-3, with 7 bases that match TRBD1. V gave up 2 bases and J gave up 3 bases; unmatched junction bases: 1. The germline CDR1 and CDR2 sequences are MDHEN and SYDVKM. CDR3 size: 14 residues. The CDR3 here is CASSLDRVGNTIYF. The CDR3 DNA reads TGTGCCAGCAGTTTAGACAGGGTTGGAAACACCATATATTTT.

V usage is TRBV18 and J usage is TRBJ2-4, with TRBD1 matching over 9 bases. The germline CDR1 and CDR2 sequences are KGHSH and LQKENI. V lost 5 bases to trimming and J lost 7 bases; unmatched junction nucleotides: 6. The CDR3 runs 14 residues. CDR3 protein: CASSAGQGINIQYF. CDR3 sequence (DNA): TGTGCCAGCTCAGCAGGACAGGGGATTAACATTCAGTACTTC. The whole variable domain, remainder taken from reference TRBV18 and TRBJ2-4, is NAGVMQNPRHLVRRRGQEARLRCSPMKGHSHVYWYRQLPEEGLKFMVYLQKENIIDESGMPKERFSAEFPKEGPSILRIQQVVRGDSAAYFCASSAGQGINIQYFGAGTRLSVL.

The chain couples TRBV4-1 to TRBJ1-1, with a weak D call TRBD1 (5 bases). V was pared by 1 base and J by 3 bases, with 12 bases between. The germline V gene has CDR1 MGHRA and CDR2 YSYEKL. The CDR3 is 15 residues long. The CDR3 DNA reads as TGCGCCAGCAGCCAAGTACAAGGGGATTACACTGAAGCTTTCTTT. Its protein product is CASSQVQGDYTEAFF.

The chain carries TRBV12-5 and TRBJ2-7; 13 bases are shared with TRBD2. CDR1 is LGHNT, CDR2 FRNRAP, per germline. V lost 6 bases, J lost 7 bases, and 15 bases stayed unmatched. The CDR3 has 17 residues. As DNA, the CDR3 is TGTGCTAGTGGAGAAGGACTAGCGGGAGATCCATTTCGGGAGCAGTACTTC. Translated, it gives CASGEGLAGDPFREQYF.

Comments on this clone: Here the CDR3 omits its conserved ending phenylalanine or tryptophan, so a read error is the likely source. V and J are TRBV11-2 and TRBJ1-2; no firm D call. V was pared by 0 bases and J by 2 bases, with 4 bases between. Germline V lookup: CDR1 SGHAT, CDR2 FQNNGV. This CDR3 contains 13 residues. This CDR3 is CASSLDQNYGYTL. The CDR3 nucleotides read TGTGCCAGCAGCTTAGATCAGAACTATGGCTACACCCTC.

The rearrangement links TRBV27 to TRBJ2-3, with TRBD1 matching over 7 bases. The trim removed 7 bases at V and 4 bases at J, leaving 8 bases unmatched. Germline assignment: CDR1 MNHEY and CDR2 SMNVEV (reference sequence). The CDR3 runs to 14 residues. The CDR3 reads CASKLQGLPDTQYF. CDR3 bases: TGTGCCAGCAAGTTACAGGGGCTCCCAGATACGCAGTATTTT.

The chain is built from TRBV21-1 and TRBJ2-7; TRBD1 reflects the table's D call only, with no check against the DNA. TRBV21-1 is given as a pseudogene. CDR3 length equals 16 residues. DNA of the CDR3: TGTGCCAGCATAGGGGGCACCGAACCCCTCTCCTACGAGCAGTACTTC. The encoded protein is CASIGGTEPLSYEQYF.

This chain joins TRBV28 and TRBJ1-4, with 8 bases that match TRBD1. The J segment lost 0 bases and the V segment lost 5 bases, leaving 5 bases of the junction unmatched. Germline V gives CDR1 MDHEN, CDR2 SYDVKM. The CDR3 sequence is 16 residues long. CDR3 nucleotide sequence: TGTGCCAGCAGTAGGACAGGGAGGGCAACTAATGAAAAACTGTTTTTT. It translates to CASSRTGRATNEKLFF.

The chain carries TRBV11-2 and TRBJ2-1, with a possible D match to TRBD1 (7 bases). Germline V gene data show CDR1 as SGHAT and CDR2 as FQNNGV. This CDR3 has 11 amino acids. V lost 5 bases, J lost 16 bases, and 15 bases lay in between. CDR3 in amino acids: CASSPRDRKFF. The CDR3 nucleotides read TGTGCCAGCAGCCCGCGGGACAGAAAATTCTTC.

The gene calls are TRBV5-1 and TRBJ1-3; TRBD1 might be the D (6 bases). This CDR3 region has 15 residues. The V gene lost 4 bases and the J gene lost 0 bases, with 11 bases spanning the gap. Germline V gene data show CDR1 as SGHRS and CDR2 as YFSETQ. The CDR3 DNA follows: TGCGCCAGCAGCCAACAGGGCTTCTCTGGAAACACCATATATTTT. Translated: CASSQQGFSGNTIYF. The full variable domain, in which reference TRBV5-1 and TRBJ1-3 provide the parts outside the CDR3, is KAGVTQTPRYLIKTRGQQVTLSCSPISGHRSVSWYQQTPGQGLQFLFEYFSETQRNKGNFPGRFSGRQFSNSRSEMNVSTLELGDSALYLCASSQQGFSGNTIYFGEGSWLTVV.

The chain joins TRBV13 to TRBJ2-5; 7 positions agree with TRBD2. After removal of 3 bases from V and 7 bases from J, the junction contained 8 bases not matched to a gene. Germline V lookup: CDR1 PRHDT, CDR2 FYEKMQ (reference sequence). The CDR3 is 14 residues long. The CDR3 region is CASSLSGTGGTQYF. The DNA of the CDR3 is TGTGCCAGCAGCTTGAGCGGGACCGGCGGGACCCAGTACTTC.

The genes are TRBV11-2 and TRBJ2-1; TRBD1 matches at 7 bases. The CDR3 length is 14 residues. J gave up 0 bases and V 6 bases, and 2 bases lay outside the gene matches. The germline V gene encodes CDR1 SGHAT and CDR2 FQNNGV. The CDR3 loop reads CASRGQSSYNEQFF. The CDR3 DNA reads as TGTGCCAGCAGGGGACAGTCCTCCTACAATGAGCAGTTCTTC.

The V and J genes are TRBV19 and TRBJ2-7; 8 nucleotides align to TRBD1. The CDR3 is made up of 16 amino acids. V was pared by 0 bases and J by 1 base, with 5 bases of the junction left unmatched. The germline V gene has CDR1 LNHDA and CDR2 SQIVND (reference sequence). This CDR3 is CASSIETTGASYEQYF. The CDR3 DNA is TGTGCCAGTAGTATAGAAACGACAGGGGCGTCCTACGAGCAGTACTTC.

The chain couples TRBV21-1 to TRBJ1-4; the table's D gene call, TRBD1, was not cross checked with the DNA. TRBV21-1 is a documented pseudogene. This CDR3 has 17 amino acids. CDR3: CASNGSPGGTTNEKLFF. The CDR3 DNA reads as TGTGCCAGCAACGGATCCCCAGGGGGCACAACTAATGAAAAACTGTTTTTT.

CDR3: CASSIGTGNFQYF. In nucleotides, the CDR3 is TGTGCCAGTAGTATCGGGACAGGGAATTTTCAGTACTTC. This sequence joins TRBV19 and TRBJ2-7; 9 nucleotides match TRBD1. With 3 bases clipped from V and 10 bases from J, the junction kept 7 bases outside the gene matches. CDR1 is LNHDA and CDR2 is SQIVND in the germline V gene (reference sequence). This CDR3 is built from 13 residues.